The sequence of this T cell receptor (beta chain) was determined in a study of human T cells and chemical hapten exposure. Sample time point: patch test 2, 6 weeks after DPC sensitization. Specified treatment: therapeutic diphenylcyclopropenone sensitization with weekly scalp DPC. TCRdb redid the calling of the RACE reads with MiXCR, one entry per CDR3 protein. This table has approximately 100,000 distinct CDR3 sequences, 9.2% appearing once. The specimen was whole blood, collected in connection with sensitization to the hapten diphenylcyclopropenone (DPC). This receptor was taken from a woman aged 40-49 years with alopecia areata. Some clones in this sample may be carry-over from other donors' samples.

In DNA form, the CDR3 reads TGTGCCAGCAGCCAAGACCCGAACTATGGCTACACCTTC. Translation: CASSQDPNYGYTF. The rearrangement uses TRBV3-1 and TRBJ1-2, with D unresolved. CDR1 is LGHDT, CDR2 YNNKEL, per germline (reference sequence). The V gene lost 0 bases and the J gene lost 2 bases, with 4 bases spanning the gap. This CDR3 has 13 amino acids. The variable domain in full, completed from reference TRBV3-1 and TRBJ1-2, reads DTAVSQTPKYLVTQMGNDKSIKCEQNLGHDTMYWYKQDSKKFLKIMFSYNNKELIINETVPNRFSPKSPDKAHLNLHINSLELGDSAVYFCASSQDPNYGYTFGSGTRLTVV.